A single sample gave rise to the 14 T cell receptor beta chains below, sequenced in a study of spatial heterogeneity in lung cancer. For these receptors, no antigen is known. Study findings and constraints: Tumor mutation count correlated with how many alpha and beta TCRs expanded intratumorally.

Described time point: sample taken at primary tumor resection. Via MiXCR, TCRdb re-called the 5' RACE reads, giving one row per CDR3 protein. The sample includes approximately 1,600 distinct CDR3 sequences, 20% of them seen just once. Source: lung tumor tissue, taken at surgery. These TCRs come from a male donor with early-stage non-small cell lung cancer.

By sample fraction, this clonotype is medium-sized. The library was built for alpha chains, so this beta chain is an off-target read and its size means little. The CDR3 loop reads CASSQGAAVSGNTIYF. CDR3 coding DNA: TGTGCCAGCAGCCAAGGGGCAGCCGTCTCTGGAAACACCATATATTTT. The rearrangement links TRBV3-1 to TRBJ1-3; no firm D call. Germline CDR1 is LGHDT and CDR2 is YNNKEL (reference sequence). The V end lost 1 base, the J end lost 0 bases, and 10 bases lay between the germline ends. The CDR3 loop spans 16 amino acids.

Sample share makes this clonotype medium-sized. This beta chain is a stray read from a library made for alpha chains; its abundance is not meaningful. The chain joins TRBV29-1 to TRBJ2-5; D tentatively reads TRBD1 or TRBD2 (5 bases each). V lost 0 bases, J lost 7 bases, and 12 bases lay in between. The CDR3 spans 13 residues. Germline V lookup: CDR1 SQVTM, CDR2 ANQGSEA. Written as DNA, the CDR3 is TGCAGCGTTGAAGATCAGGGACCCTTGACCCAGTACTTC. Translation gives CSVEDQGPLTQYF.

Note on this clonotype: The library was prepared for alpha chains; this beta chain is a stray read, so its frequency means little. The V and J genes are TRBV28 and TRBJ1-4; 7 bases match TRBD1. The CDR3 totals 16 residues. The ends lost 5 bases at V and 0 bases at J; junction bases unmatched: 6. CDR1 is MDHEN and CDR2 is SYDVKM in the germline V gene. CDR3: CASSLRQGATNEKLFF. The CDR3 DNA is TGTGCCAGCAGTCTGCGACAGGGTGCAACTAATGAAAAACTGTTTTTT. The whole variable domain, filled in from reference TRBV28 and TRBJ1-4, reads DVKVTQSSRYLVKRTGEKVFLECVQDMDHENMFWYRQDPGLGLRLIYFSYDVKMKEKGDIPEGYSVSREKKERFSLILESASTNQTSMYLCASSLRQGATNEKLFFGSGTQLSVL.

Relative to its sample, this clonotype is large. This beta chain appears as a stray read in a library generated for alpha chains; its size is not informative. The V gene is TRBV20-1, the J gene TRBJ2-6; D gene ambiguous. V was trimmed by 3 bases and J by 0 bases, leaving 6 bases between them. The germline V gene encodes CDR1 DFQATT and CDR2 SNEGSKA (reference sequence). This CDR3 comprises 14 residues. The chain's CDR3 is CSARHSSGANVLTF. Here the CDR3 DNA reads TGCAGTGCTAGGCACAGCTCTGGGGCCAACGTCCTGACTTTC.

This clonotype is classed as medium-sized. Because this beta chain is a stray read in a library intended to capture alpha chains, its abundance should not be given much weight. This rearrangement joins TRBV12-3 or TRBV12-4 to TRBJ2-1; 7 bases are shared with TRBD2. The ends lost 6 bases at V and 7 bases at J; junction bases unmatched: 18. The CDR3 extends over 17 amino acids. For the CDR3, the DNA is TGTGCCAGCAGAGCCGTTGGGGGGAGGGCAAGTGGGAATGAGCAGTTCTTC. Translation gives CASRAVGGRASGNEQFF.

This clonotype was seen just once. For a library built for alpha chains, this beta chain is a stray read; little rests on its size. J is TRBJ1-6 and V is TRBV4-3, with 8 bases aligning to TRBD1. This CDR3 has 15 residues. The J segment lost 7 bases and the V segment lost 1 base, leaving 3 bases of the junction unmatched. Germline CDR1 LGHNA, CDR2 YSLEER. This chain's CDR3 is CASSQGTGKNSPLHF. The CDR3 DNA follows: TGCGCCAGCAGCCAAGGGACAGGGAAAAATTCACCCCTCCACTTT.

Relative to its sample, this clonotype is medium-sized (0.01 to 0.1%). This beta chain is a stray read from a library made for alpha chains; its abundance is not meaningful. The chain employs TRBV2 and TRBJ2-7, with D perhaps TRBD1 (6 bases). The CDR3 is made up of 12 amino acids. CDR1 and CDR2 from the germline V gene are SNHLY and FYNNEI. Trimming took 5 bases from V and 6 from J, leaving 11 bases between them. The CDR3 nucleotides read TGTGCCAGCAGTCCCCAAGGGGGCGAGCAGTACTTC. This translates into CASSPQGGEQYF.

Points on this clonotype: This beta chain is an unintended read in a library built for alpha chains; its size means little. The V call is TRBV12-3 or TRBV12-4, the J call TRBJ1-3; D gene uncertain. Trimming left V 2 bases short and J 2 bases short, with 4 bases between. CDR3 length: 13 residues. The CDR3 spells CASSLPAGNTIYF. The CDR3 DNA is TGTGCCAGCAGTTTACCGGCTGGAAACACCATATATTTT.

In its sample, this clonotype is medium-sized (0.01 to 0.1%). The library was built for alpha chains, so this beta chain is an off-target read and its size means little. This chain joins TRBV29-1 and TRBJ1-2; no clear D. The V end lost 2 bases, the J end lost 2 bases, and 3 bases lay between the germline ends. Looked up from germline, CDR1 is SQVTM and CDR2 is ANQGSEA. This CDR3 is 11 amino acids long. In nucleotides, the CDR3 is TGCAGCGTTGAACAGAACTATGGCTACACCTTC. This encodes CSVEQNYGYTF.

This clonotype counts as large (0.1 to 1%). This beta chain is a stray sequence in a library constructed for alpha chains; its clone size is not meaningful. This chain links TRBV2 with TRBJ2-4, with 9 bases that match TRBD2. Germline values: CDR1 SNHLY, CDR2 FYNNEI. J was trimmed by 7 bases and V by 4 bases; bases with no gene match: 2. The CDR3 totals 13 residues. The CDR3 DNA follows: TGTGCCAGCAGTGTGGCGGGAGGGAACATTCAGTACTTC. Its translation is CASSVAGGNIQYF.

By frequency in the sample, this clonotype is medium-sized. This beta chain is off target for a library built for alpha chains, so its abundance means little. V is TRBV29-1 and J is TRBJ2-3; D possibly corresponds to TRBD1 (6 bases). V gave up 5 bases and J gave up 2 bases, with 11 bases separating them. This CDR3 has 13 amino acids. From germline, CDR1 is SQVTM and CDR2 ANQGSEA. CDR3 nucleotides: TGCAGCGTTCCAGGGGAGAACACAGATACGCAGTATTTT. Its translation: CSVPGENTDTQYF.

This clonotype is deemed medium-sized. Little can be read into the size of this beta chain, an off-target read in a library designed for alpha chains. The gene calls are TRBV5-1 and TRBJ2-3; D is perhaps TRBD1 (6 bases). Germline CDR1 reads SGHRS; CDR2 reads YFSETQ. The CDR3 spans 15 residues. Trimming cost V 0 bases and J 0 bases, with 8 bases left between them. Here the CDR3 DNA reads TGCGCCAGCAGCTTGGAACAGGGCAGCACAGATACGCAGTATTTT. Its protein is CASSLEQGSTDTQYF.

In regard to this clonotype: Since the library was made to target alpha chains, this beta chain is a stray read and its abundance is not meaningful. V usage is TRBV20-1 and J usage is TRBJ2-1; D not resolved. Germline lookup yields CDR1 DFQATT and CDR2 SNEGSKA (reference sequence). Trimming cost V 5 bases and J 7 bases, with 18 bases left between them. CDR3 length equals 14 residues. The CDR3 spells CSAPDVRIGNEQFF. CDR3 DNA sequence: TGCAGTGCTCCCGACGTGAGGATTGGGAATGAGCAGTTCTTC.

This clonotype is medium-sized in the sample. One end of the junction is discordant with germline, which a read error may explain. This beta chain appears as a stray read in a library generated for alpha chains; its size is not informative. The CDR3 DNA follows: TGCAGCGGTGAATGGGGCCCCGGGGAGCTGTTTTTT. It translates to CSGEWGPGELFF. The chain is built from TRBV29-1 and TRBJ2-2, with D maybe TRBD1 (5 bases). The CDR3 contains 12 residues. Per germline, CDR1 SQVTM and CDR2 ANQGSEA.